This T cell receptor beta chain was observed in a study of cytomegalovirus exposure and HLA in healthy donors. The donors gave bone marrow, and they were healthy. While unrecorded immune exposures were likely, the donors were nominally healthy when sampled. The PCR used 60 Vbeta and 13 Jbeta primers. The repertoire was sequenced with immunoSEQ multiplex PCR; TCRdb's copy has only in-frame clones and lacks some. The data hold roughly 150,000 clones, with around 72% observed a single time. The germline gives CDR1 MDHEN, CDR2 SYDVKM. CDR3 size: 14 residues. V lost 3 bases, J lost 6 bases, and 6 bases stayed unmatched. This clone has a handful of counts.

This TCR was sampled from a middle-aged man in good health and CMV-seronegative. Material: PBMCs. The chain employs TRBV28 and TRBJ2-7; 9 nucleotides line up with TRBD1. The CDR3 DNA is TGTGCCAGCAGTTTTTGGGGACAGGGAGGCGAGCAGTACTTC. As protein: CASSFWGQGGEQYF.